This TCR beta chain stems from a study of blood T cell repertoires in COVID-19 (dated by TCRdb to 2018 to 2020). For the wider study: Samples from collaborators originated in the United States, Italy and Spain and spanned both the acute and convalescent phases of COVID-19. The prospective study material was composed of cDNA or gDNA derived from T cells, B-cell-depleted T cells, or PBMCs. The dataset comprised deeply sampled blood TCRbeta repertoires from subjects exposed to, actively infected with, or recovered from COVID-19. The repertoires were made available in a free public database intended to serve as a resource for research on the immune response to SARS-CoV-2. Samples were obtained from the ongoing ImmuneRACE study (first 160 participants) and from roughly 1,300 subjects provided by 6 global collaborators. Sample metadata almost always included a de-identified subject ID, COVID-19 status, age in years and sex. Where HLA class I and class II types were available, the types were taken from metadata supplied by the sample provider, not from assay-based typing.

V lost 1 base and J lost 4 bases; the stretch between them is 12 bases long. Counted from cysteine to phenylalanine, this CDR3 has 15 amino acids. Only the CDR3 DNA stays, 45 bases, in frame from base 1. CDR1 and CDR2 (KGHSH, LQKENI) derive from the germline V gene. TCRbeta CDR3 regions were amplified from genomic DNA using the immunoSEQ Assay, a bias-controlled multiplex PCR. Per the source publication's procedure: Within the assay, amplification of reference gene primers was used to estimate how many nucleated cells each sample contained. To quantify the absolute abundance of each unique TCRbeta CDR3 rearrangement, sequence reads were collapsed and filtered. For each sample, productive Simpson clonality was calculated as the square root of Simpson's diversity index across productive rearrangements. Not all clones reach the TCRdb copy of this immuneACCESS table, which keeps in-frame sequences only. Checked studies attribute under half of the gap to unresolved V genes and leave the rest unexplained. V and J calls plus clone size are reproduced from that table; the DNA served to infer D and trimming. The sample table contains around 98,000 clones; only one count was recorded for 75% to 85% of them. Around 22% of the sample rests with the top ten.

Details on this clone: The clone's antigen remains unknown. The input lacks base qualities; no much larger clone sits a single base away.

Paper-wide results and their limitations: The amount of clinical and demographic metadata varied by source and participant and was provided uncurated.

Whole blood was collected in K2EDTA tubes by collaborating institutions according to the institutions' own protocols. Collaborator samples were shipped for TCRbeta analysis as frozen whole blood, isolated PBMCs, or DNA extracted from either sample type. Sequencing was carried out using peripheral blood. The V and J segments used are TRBV18 and TRBJ2-3; a tentative D call is TRBD1 (5 bases match). The TCR was taken from a man aged 65 to 79 with acute or convalescent COVID-19. The CDR3 protein sequence reads: CASSPRTPSADTQYF. Read as DNA, the sequence is TGTGCCAGCTCACCACGGACACCGAGCGCAGATACGCAGTATTTT.